A selection of T cell receptor beta chains follows, all from one sample in a study of blood T cell repertoires in COVID-19. Libraries were prepared by immunoSEQ multiplex PCR; TCRdb keeps only in-frame clonotypes and omits some of them. The sample shows over 150,000 clones, 70% to 90% of them seen only once. Sequenced sample: peripheral blood. The receptors originated from a woman in her fifties or sixties with COVID-19, enrolled during active disease. Each CDR3 is given with its conserved first and last residue. A D gene is named only where the DNA matches it firmly. Some rows have no size entry. The others give once, few or many, or a class for an expanded clone.

clone size	V gene	J gene	CDR3 length	D gene	CDR3 DNA	CDR3 protein
NA	TRBV14	TRBJ1-1	14	TRBD1	TGTGCCAGCAGCAAGGGACAGAGTTGGACTGAAGCTTTCTTT	CASSKGQSWTEAFF
NA	TRBV7-9	TRBJ1-5	13	NA	TGTGCCAGCAGCTTACAGGGTTGGGAGCCCCAGCATTTT	CASSLQGWEPQHF
NA	TRBV6-5	TRBJ1-2	12	NA	TGTGCCAGCAATCCGTCCAACTATGGCTACACCTTC	CASNPSNYGYTF
NA	TRBV9	TRBJ1-4	13	TRBD1	TGTGCCAGCAGCGTAGAAGGGGGCGGAAAACTGTTTTTT	CASSVEGGGKLFF
NA	TRBV6-1	TRBJ1-2	15	NA	TGTGCCAGCAGTGAAACCAATTTCGGGAACTATGGCTACACCTTC	CASSETNFGNYGYTF
NA	TRBV9	TRBJ2-1	17	NA	TGTGCCAGCAGCGTCCACCCACAGGGAAGGTCCTACAATGAGCAGTTCTTC	CASSVHPQGRSYNEQFF
NA	TRBV3-1/TRBV3-2	TRBJ1-3	15	TRBD1	TGTGCCAGCAGCCGGTTACAGGGGAACGGAAACACCATATATTTT	CASSRLQGNGNTIYF
NA	TRBV25-1	TRBJ2-1	15	TRBD1	TGTGCCAGCAGCGAGCCCGGGACAGCCCTCCATGAGCAGTTCTTC	CASSEPGTALHEQFF
NA	TRBV18	TRBJ2-1	18	TRBD2	TGTGCCAGCTCACCACCGGGGCTAGGCGGGAGGGCCTTCCATGAGCAGTTCTTC	CASSPPGLGGRAFHEQFF
NA	TRBV9	TRBJ2-5	14	NA	TGTGCCAGCAGCCTAGACAGGCCCCAAGAGACCCAGTACTTC	CASSLDRPQETQYF
NA	TRBV2	TRBJ1-1	14	TRBD1	TGTGCCAGCAGTTATACAGGGGCGGTCACTGAAGCTTTCTTT	CASSYTGAVTEAFF
once	TRBV7-6	TRBJ1-1	15	NA	TGTGCCAGCAGCTTAGTCGGGGGTACGAGCACTGAAGCTTTCTTT	CASSLVGGTSTEAFF
once	TRBV11-3	TRBJ2-1	14	NA	TGTGCCAGCAGCTTAGGGAGCTCCTACAATGAGCAGTTCTTC	CASSLGSSYNEQFF
NA	TRBV6-5	TRBJ1-2	14	TRBD1	TGTGCCAGCAGTTTCCGGACAGGGGGAGCTGGCTACACCTTC	CASSFRTGGAGYTF
once	TRBV5-4	TRBJ1-2	13	NA	TGTGCCAGCAGCCCCCGGGACATGCATGGCTACACCTTC	CASSPRDMHGYTF
NA	TRBV19	TRBJ1-6	15	NA	TGTGCCAGTAGTATAGGTGACATTCCAAATTCACCCCTCCACTTT	CASSIGDIPNSPLHF
NA	TRBV7-9	TRBJ1-1	14	TRBD1	TGTGCCAGCAGCTACCGGGACAGGGGATTTGAAGCTTTCTTT	CASSYRDRGFEAFF
NA	TRBV7-9	TRBJ2-3	16	TRBD2	TGTGCCAGCAGCCGGACTAGCGGGGGGGCATCCGATACGCAGTATTTT	CASSRTSGGASDTQYF
NA	TRBV7-9	TRBJ1-6	15	NA	TGTGCCAGCAGCTTAGCGATGGGGAGTAATTCACCCCTCCACTTT	CASSLAMGSNSPLHF
many	TRBV7-3	TRBJ2-2	15	TRBD1	TGTGCCAGCAGCTTCTCAGGGGGCAAGACCGGGGAGCTGTTTTTT	CASSFSGGKTGELFF
NA	TRBV10-3	TRBJ1-2	15	TRBD1	TGTGCCACGATGGCCCGGGACAGGGGGTTTGGAGGCTACACCTTC	CATMARDRGFGGYTF
NA	TRBV14	TRBJ1-3	16	NA	TGTGCCAGCAGCCACGAAGGGGCCTTCTCTGGAAACACCATATATTTT	CASSHEGAFSGNTIYF
NA	TRBV2	TRBJ2-5	16	TRBD2	TGTGCCAGCAGTGAACTAGGAGCGGGGGGGCGAGAGACCCAGTACTTC	CASSELGAGGRETQYF
NA	TRBV3-1/TRBV3-2	TRBJ2-4	13	NA	TGTGCCAGCAGCCACGGGGGAAAAGACATTCAGTACTTC	CASSHGGKDIQYF
NA	TRBV5-6	TRBJ2-2	16	TRBD2	TGTGCCAGCATTGATCGTGGGACTAGCGGGGCTACGGAGCTGTTTTTT	CASIDRGTSGATELFF
NA	TRBV19	TRBJ2-3	13	NA	TGTGCCAGTAAAGCGAGGGGCACAGATACGCAGTATTTT	CASKARGTDTQYF
NA	TRBV6-1	TRBJ1-2	13	NA	TGTGCCAGCAGTGAAGGACAGGTCGGGGGCTACACCTTC	CASSEGQVGGYTF
NA	TRBV3-1/TRBV3-2	TRBJ2-2	15	NA	TGTGCCAGCAGCCAAGGAGGCCGGAACACCGGGGAGCTGTTTTTT	CASSQGGRNTGELFF
NA	TRBV5-8	TRBJ2-5	16	TRBD1	TGTGCCAGCAGCTCGGGGACAGGGAGTGAGTTAGAGACCCAGTACTTC	CASSSGTGSELETQYF
NA	TRBV6-5	TRBJ1-1	13	NA	TGTGCCAGCCGCCTTACCAGGAACACTGAAGCTTTCTTT	CASRLTRNTEAFF
NA	TRBV7-6	TRBJ1-2	13	NA	TGTGCCAGCAGCTCACAGGGAGTCTATGGCTACACCTTC	CASSSQGVYGYTF
NA	TRBV5-5	TRBJ2-7	18	TRBD1	TGTGCCAGCAGCTTACCGGGACAGGGGGCCTACAGCTCCTACGAGCAGTACTTC	CASSLPGQGAYSSYEQYF
NA	TRBV7-9	TRBJ1-3	13	NA	TGTGCCAGCAGCTTGGGCACTGGAAACACCATATATTTT	CASSLGTGNTIYF
NA	TRBV7-9	TRBJ1-4	13	NA	TGTGCCAGCAGCTTACAGGGGCGAGAAAAACTGTTTTTT	CASSLQGREKLFF
once	TRBV30	TRBJ1-2	13	NA	TGTGCCTGGAGTCAGACCGGGACATATGGCTACACCTTC	CAWSQTGTYGYTF
NA	TRBV25-1	TRBJ1-2	15	NA	TGTGCCAGCAGTGAAGCAGTCGGAGCTAACTATGGCTACACCTTC	CASSEAVGANYGYTF
many	TRBV3-1/TRBV3-2	TRBJ2-3	15	TRBD2	TGTGCCAGCAGCCAAGATGGGACTAACACAGATACGCAGTATTTT	CASSQDGTNTDTQYF
NA	TRBV5-6	TRBJ1-3	18	TRBD1	TGTGCCAGCAGCTTCCGCCGCCAGACAGGGAACAGGGGAAACACCATATATTTT	CASSFRRQTGNRGNTIYF
NA	TRBV9	TRBJ1-3	16	NA	TGTGCCAGCAGCGCACCCGGGACACCCTCGGGAAACACCATATATTTT	CASSAPGTPSGNTIYF
NA	TRBV19	TRBJ1-4	13	NA	TGTGCCAGTAGAAGGAGCCCTAATGAAAAACTGTTTTTT	CASRRSPNEKLFF
NA	TRBV2	TRBJ1-2	15	TRBD1	TGTGCCAGCAGTGAACAGAAGGGGACAGCCTATGGCTACACCTTC	CASSEQKGTAYGYTF
NA	TRBV3-1/TRBV3-2	TRBJ2-7	14	TRBD2	TGTGCCAGCAGGGGGACTAGCGGAGGATACGAGCAGTACTTC	CASRGTSGGYEQYF
NA	TRBV9	TRBJ1-2	14	NA	TGTGCCAGCAGCGTAGGTGAGGGTAACTATGGCTACACCTTC	CASSVGEGNYGYTF
NA	TRBV3-1/TRBV3-2	TRBJ1-6	15	NA	TGTGCCAGCAGCCAAGGAGGGGGTTATCATTCACCCCTCCACTTT	CASSQGGGYHSPLHF
NA	TRBV6-5	TRBJ1-1	13	NA	TGTGCCATTCGCGGGGCAACGAACACTGAAGCTTTCTTT	CAIRGATNTEAFF
NA	TRBV11-2	TRBJ1-1	14	NA	TGTGCCAGCAGCCCCCAGCGAATGAACACTGAAGCTTTCTTT	CASSPQRMNTEAFF
NA	TRBV19	TRBJ2-1	14	NA	TGTGCCAGTAGTATCGACTCCACCTACAATGAGCAGTTCTTC	CASSIDSTYNEQFF
NA	TRBV6-5	TRBJ1-1	14	TRBD1	TGTGCCAGCAGTCAGGGGGACAGGGACACTGAAGCTTTCTTT	CASSQGDRDTEAFF
NA	TRBV9	TRBJ1-3	16	TRBD1	TGTGCCAGCAGCCTGACCGGGACAGTCTCTGGAAACACCATATATTTT	CASSLTGTVSGNTIYF
NA	TRBV29-1	TRBJ2-1	12	NA	TGCAGCGTCCGGCGGGAATTCAATGAGCAGTTCTTC	CSVRREFNEQFF
NA	TRBV9	TRBJ2-7	17	TRBD1	TGTGCCAGCAGCGGCGCCGGGACAGGGATTTATAGCCACGAGCAGTACTTC	CASSGAGTGIYSHEQYF